This entry is about one T cell receptor (beta chain). This table comes from immunoSEQ multiplex PCR, and its TCRdb copy is limited to in-frame clones, with some not included. This sample has approximately 180,000 clones, with about 85% found just once. This sample stems from a study of blood T cell repertoires in COVID-19. For the study at large: Acute-phase and convalescent COVID-19 samples originated in the United States, Italy and Spain. The analysed material was cDNA or gDNA that came from T cells, B-cell-depleted T cells, or PBMCs.

There are 15 residues in the CDR3. V lost 5 bases, J lost 5 bases, and 8 bases stayed unmatched. CDR1 and CDR2 from the germline V gene are MNHEY and SMNVEV (reference sequence). The clonotype originates from a man between 60 and 75 years old with active or convalescent COVID-19. The V call is TRBV27, the J call TRBJ2-2; 7 bases agree with TRBD1. Specimen: peripheral blood. The CDR3 region has the DNA TGTGCCAGCAGTCCCCGACAGGGTTGGACCGGGGAGCTGTTTTTT. Its protein is CASSPRQGWTGELFF.